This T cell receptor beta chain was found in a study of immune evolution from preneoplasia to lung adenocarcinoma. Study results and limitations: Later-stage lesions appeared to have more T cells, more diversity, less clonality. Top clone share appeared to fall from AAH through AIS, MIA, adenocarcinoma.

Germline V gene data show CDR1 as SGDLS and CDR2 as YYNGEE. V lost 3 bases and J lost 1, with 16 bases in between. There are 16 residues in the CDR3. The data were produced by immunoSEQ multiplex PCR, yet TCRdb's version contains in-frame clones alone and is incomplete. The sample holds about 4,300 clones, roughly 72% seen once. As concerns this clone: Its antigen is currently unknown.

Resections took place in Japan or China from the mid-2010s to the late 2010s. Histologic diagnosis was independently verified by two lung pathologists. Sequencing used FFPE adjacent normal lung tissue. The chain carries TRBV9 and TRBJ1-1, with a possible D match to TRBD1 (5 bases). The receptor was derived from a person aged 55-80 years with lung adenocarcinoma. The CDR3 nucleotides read TGTGCCAGCAGCGCCTACAGGAGGTTGACGAACACTGAAGCTTTCTTT. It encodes CASSAYRRLTNTEAFF.